The 22 T cell receptor beta chains in this list originate from one sample, sequenced in a study of blood T cell repertoires in COVID-19 (dated by TCRdb to the early 2020s). Libraries came from the immunoSEQ multiplex PCR assay. Held by TCRdb, this immuneACCESS table contains in-frame sequences only and omits some clones. Under half of the omission traces to an unresolved V gene where checked; the cause of the rest is unknown. This sample comprises roughly 49,000 clones, over 90% of them detected only once. More than 7.5% of the sample lies in the top ten. The sample consisted of peripheral blood. These receptor sequences come from a woman of 80 years or more with acute or convalescent COVID-19.

The V call is TRBV19, the J call TRBJ1-5, with 8 bases aligning to TRBD1. This CDR3 has 18 amino acids. CDR1 is LNHDA and CDR2 is SQIVND in the germline V gene (reference sequence). The J segment lost 2 bases and the V segment lost 4 bases, leaving 13 bases of the junction unmatched. The CDR3 protein is CASSKAGGSYNGNQPQHF. In nucleotides, the CDR3 is TGTGCCAGTAGTAAAGCAGGGGGCAGTTATAACGGCAATCAGCCCCAGCATTTT. The full variable domain, with the rest looked up from reference TRBV19 and TRBJ1-5, is DGGITQSPKYLFRKEGQNVTLSCEQNLNHDAMYWYRQDPGQGLRLIYYSQIVNDFQKGDIAEGYSVSREKKESFPLTVTSAQKNPTAFYLCASSKAGGSYNGNQPQHFGDGTRLSIL.

This clone occurred once. The V gene is TRBV6-5, the J gene TRBJ1-1; D not certain. Per the germline V gene, CDR1 is MNHEY and CDR2 is SVGAGI. The V end lost 8 bases, the J end lost 6 bases, and 10 bases lay between the germline ends. The CDR3 extends over 11 amino acids. Here the CDR3 DNA reads TGTGCCAGCGTAGGGAGAGCTGAAGCTTTCTTT. Translating it yields CASVGRAEAFF.

This sequence joins TRBV7-2 and TRBJ2-5, with 13 bases that match TRBD2. Germline trimming cut 1 base from V and 7 bases from J; bases unmatched to any gene: 6. Per the germline V gene, CDR1 is SGHTA and CDR2 is FQGNSA. This CDR3 is built from 16 residues. The CDR3 reads CASSLGTSGRGGTQYF. In DNA form, the CDR3 reads TGTGCCAGCAGCTTAGGGACTAGCGGGAGAGGGGGGACCCAGTACTTC.

The chain is built from TRBV7-6 and TRBJ2-1, with TRBD2 identical over 9 bases. This CDR3 contains 18 residues. Germline V lookup: CDR1 SGHVS, CDR2 FNYEAQ. With 1 base clipped from V and 2 bases from J, the junction kept 9 bases outside the gene matches. The CDR3 DNA follows: TGTGCCAGCAGCTTAGAAAGTAGCGGGAGTCGTACCTACAATGAGCAGTTCTTC. Protein product: CASSLESSGSRTYNEQFF. The full variable domain, completed using reference TRBV7-6 and TRBJ2-1, is GAGVSQSPRYKVTKRGQDVALRCDPISGHVSLYWYRQALGQGPEFLTYFNYEAQQDKSGLPNDRFSAERPEGSISTLTIQRTEQRDSAMYRCASSLESSGSRTYNEQFFGPGTRLTVL.

DNA of the CDR3: TGTGCCAGCAGTACATTTTCGGGTCAGGGGAGTCAGCCCCAGCATTTT. This gives the protein CASSTFSGQGSQPQHF. The chain has TRBV2 and TRBJ1-5; D is perhaps TRBD1 (6 bases). There are 16 residues in the CDR3. Trimming stripped 5 bases from V and 6 bases from J, with 20 bases between. The germline V gene encodes CDR1 SNHLY and CDR2 FYNNEI.

CDR3 protein: CASSPSPTRSTDTQYF. The CDR3 DNA follows: TGTGCCAGCAGCCCGTCCCCGACTAGGAGCACAGATACGCAGTATTTT. The chain has TRBV7-2 and TRBJ2-3; D possibly corresponds to TRBD2 (6 bases). The CDR3 is 16 amino acids. CDR1 is SGHTA and CDR2 is FQGNSA in the germline V gene. V was cut by 5 bases and J by 0 bases, with 15 bases left in between.

V is TRBV19 and J is TRBJ1-5, with 9 nucleotides matching TRBD1. The CDR3 runs 16 residues. V gave up 5 bases and J gave up 2 bases; unmatched junction bases: 7. Germline V gives CDR1 LNHDA, CDR2 SQIVND (reference sequence). The CDR3 loop is CASSGRTGVRNQPQHF. In DNA form, the CDR3 reads TGTGCCAGTAGTGGAAGGACAGGGGTACGCAATCAGCCCCAGCATTTT.

V usage is TRBV4-1 and J usage is TRBJ2-1, with TRBD1 matching over 8 bases. This CDR3 is built from 15 residues. Per the germline V gene, CDR1 is MGHRA and CDR2 is YSYEKL. After removal of 6 bases from V and 1 base from J, the junction contained 5 bases not matched to a gene. The CDR3 nucleotides are TGCGCCAGCAGACCCGACAGGGGATCCTACAATGAGCAGTTCTTC. This codes for CASRPDRGSYNEQFF.

The chain employs TRBV7-6 and TRBJ2-3; maybe TRBD2 (5 bases). Trimming pared 6 bases from V and 1 base from J, leaving 17 bases between. The germline V gene has CDR1 SGHVS and CDR2 FNYEAQ. The CDR3 length is 16 residues. The CDR3, as DNA: TGTGCCAGCAGTGATGGGGTGGGGAGAGGCACAGATACGCAGTATTTT. Translating gives CASSDGVGRGTDTQYF.

The table lists this clone with a count of one. This chain connects TRBV19 to TRBJ1-2; D remains ambiguous. CDR3 length: 13 amino acids. CDR1 is LNHDA, CDR2 SQIVND, per germline (reference sequence). V lost 0 bases to trimming and J lost 8 bases, with 10 bases between them. The CDR3 loop is CASSIDQVGGYTF. The CDR3 DNA follows: TGTGCCAGTAGTATAGATCAGGTCGGAGGCTACACCTTC.

V gene TRBV24-1 combines with J gene TRBJ2-2; tentative D call: TRBD1 (6 bases). CDR1 and CDR2 from the germline V gene are KGHDR and SFDVKD. The CDR3 has 14 amino acids. V lost 10 bases, J lost 1 base, and 12 bases lay in between. The CDR3 sequence: CATGKQGNTGELFF. In DNA form, the CDR3 reads TGTGCCACTGGGAAACAGGGGAACACCGGGGAGCTGTTTTTT.

The V gene is TRBV5-6, the J gene TRBJ2-1, with 10 bases aligning to TRBD1. This CDR3 region has 18 residues. J lost 7 bases, V lost 1 base, and 14 bases had no gene match. Germline CDR1 reads SGHDT; CDR2 reads YYEEEE. The CDR3 bases are TGTGCCAGCAGCTTGTCCTGGGACAGGGGTTGGGTTCGGAATGAGCAGTTCTTC. Encoded protein: CASSLSWDRGWVRNEQFF.

The chain combines TRBV5-4 with TRBJ2-1; a possible D gene is TRBD1 (5 bases). Between the trimmed V and J ends, which lost 4 bases and 12 bases, there was a span of 29 bases. There are 17 residues in the CDR3. In germline, CDR1 is SGHNT, CDR2 YYREEE (reference sequence). This chain's CDR3 is CASSLPGFRSASGGQFF. For the CDR3, the DNA is TGTGCCAGCAGCCTACCAGGGTTTCGGAGCGCCAGTGGTGGGCAGTTCTTC. Together with reference TRBV5-4 and TRBJ2-1, the CDR3 gives the full variable domain: ETGVTQSPTHLIKTRGQQVTLRCSSQSGHNTVSWYQQALGQGPQFIFQYYREEENGRGNFPPRFSGLQFPNYSSELNVNALELDDSALYLCASSLPGFRSASGGQFFGPGTRLTVL.

The V gene is TRBV6-2 or TRBV6-3, the J gene TRBJ2-7; TRBD2 is a possible D gene (5 bases). This CDR3 contains 14 residues. V shed 2 bases and J shed 1 base, with 9 bases lying between them. Germline values: CDR1 MNHEY, CDR2 SVGEGT. The CDR3 region is CASSYPGSSYEQYF. The CDR3 DNA reads TGTGCCAGCAGTTACCCGGGATCTTCCTACGAGCAGTACTTC.

V usage is TRBV4-1 and J usage is TRBJ2-4; possible D gene TRBD2, 5 bases. Trimming stripped 0 bases from V and 2 bases from J, with 17 bases between. The CDR3 has 18 amino acids. Germline CDR1 and CDR2: MGHRA and YSYEKL. Written as DNA, the CDR3 is TGCGCCAGCAGCCAAGATGTAACCGGGCCCGGGACCAAAAACATTCAGTACTTC. It yields the protein CASSQDVTGPGTKNIQYF.

The rearrangement links TRBV4-3 to TRBJ2-7; 7 nucleotides agree with TRBD2. J was trimmed by 3 bases and V by 0 bases; bases with no gene match: 8. This CDR3 comprises 16 residues. Germline V gene sequence: CDR1 LGHNA, CDR2 YSLEER. The CDR3 region has the DNA TGCGCCAGCAGCCAAGATCGGGGGGAGGGAGGCTACGAGCAGTACTTC. This translates into CASSQDRGEGGYEQYF.

V usage is TRBV28 and J usage is TRBJ2-1; 8 bases line up with TRBD1. CDR3 length: 15 amino acids. Germline V lookup: CDR1 MDHEN, CDR2 SYDVKM. V was clipped by 5 bases and J by 4 bases; unmatched bases: 7. As DNA, the CDR3 is TGTGCCAGCAGTACCGCCGGGACAGGATACAATGAGCAGTTCTTC. This gives the protein CASSTAGTGYNEQFF.

The J gene is TRBJ2-1, the V gene TRBV20-1; tentatively, D is TRBD2 (6 bases). Trimming took off 3 bases at V and 4 bases at J, with 13 bases between the two ends. Germline V gives CDR1 DFQATT, CDR2 SNEGSKA (reference sequence). The CDR3 totals 14 residues. CDR3: CSASPAGPYNEQFF. In nucleotides, the CDR3 is TGCAGTGCTAGTCCGGCGGGGCCTTACAATGAGCAGTTCTTC.

The chain uses TRBV7-2 and TRBJ1-2; TRBD1 matches at 7 bases. This CDR3 spans 14 amino acids. Germline CDR1 reads SGHTA; CDR2 reads FQGNSA. Trimming cost V 7 bases and J 3 bases; bases outside gene matches: 8. The CDR3 is CASNNRQGDYGYTF. The CDR3 nucleotides read TGTGCCAGCAACAACCGACAGGGCGACTATGGCTACACCTTC.

The J gene is TRBJ2-5, the V gene TRBV7-2; 8 positions agree with TRBD1. The CDR3 is made up of 18 amino acids. J lost 2 bases, V lost 4 bases, and 15 bases had no gene match. Germline V gives CDR1 SGHTA, CDR2 FQGNSA. The CDR3 DNA is TGTGCCAGCAGCTCCTCCGTCCCGCAGGGGGCGCGGCAAGAGACCCAGTACTTC. This sequence encodes CASSSSVPQGARQETQYF. Looking up the rest from reference TRBV7-2 and TRBJ2-5 gives the full variable domain: GAGVSQSPSNKVTEKGKDVELRCDPISGHTALYWYRQSLGQGLEFLIYFQGNSAPDKSGLPSDRFSAERTGGSVSTLTIQRTQQEDSAVYLCASSSSVPQGARQETQYFGPGTRLLVL.

This chain uses TRBV18 with TRBJ2-1; 8 bases align to TRBD2. CDR1 and CDR2 (germline): KGHSH, LQKENI. With 8 bases clipped from V and 1 base from J, the junction kept 7 bases outside the gene matches. CDR3 size: 15 residues. CDR3 protein: CASQDGGGSYNEQFF. CDR3 in DNA: TGTGCCAGCCAGGACGGCGGGGGGTCCTACAATGAGCAGTTCTTC.

This clone has a single count. The V call is TRBV27, the J call TRBJ1-1, with no clear D. This CDR3 is 14 amino acids long. Germline lookup yields CDR1 MNHEY and CDR2 SMNVEV (reference sequence). V was cut by 6 bases and J by 1 base, with 12 bases left in between. The CDR3 is CASRTGSTNTEAFF. CDR3 in DNA: TGTGCCAGCAGGACCGGGTCAACGAACACTGAAGCTTTCTTT.